Sequencing of this TCR beta chain was carried out in a study of T cell repertoires in cytomegalovirus infection. Germline CDR1 reads SGHTA; CDR2 reads FQGNSA. Deletions cut 7 bases from V and 5 bases from J, with 15 bases between. The CDR3 has 14 residues. TCRdb reprocessed the reads via MiXCR and lists one record per CDR3 protein. The sample shows about 310,000 distinct CDR3 sequences, roughly 25% of them seen only once. Concerning this clonotype: Its antigen is undetermined.

The chain carries TRBV7-2 and TRBJ2-1, with D unresolved. The source material was cultured PBMCs, sampled from culture after CMV antigen stimulation. This receptor was obtained from a human donor in good health (CMV status not recorded). Some clones in this sample may be carry-over from other donors' samples. The CDR3 DNA is TGTGCCAGCACCCAAACCTGGGCAGACAATGAGCAGTTCTTC. This translates into CASTQTWADNEQFF. Filled out from reference TRBV7-2 and TRBJ2-1, the complete variable domain reads GAGVSQSPSNKVTEKGKDVELRCDPISGHTALYWYRQSLGQGLEFLIYFQGNSAPDKSGLPSDRFSAERTGGSVSTLTIQRTQQEDSAVYLCASTQTWADNEQFFGPGTRLTVL.